Listed here are 14 T cell receptor beta chains from one sample, sequenced in a study of radiotherapy plus CTLA-4 blockade in lung cancer. The method was immunoSEQ multiplex PCR; TCRdb's version includes in-frame clones alone and lacks a portion of them. The sample carries about 59,000 clones, approximately 76% recorded once. Sequenced material: peripheral blood, taken from a patient treated with radiotherapy plus ipilimumab. All receptors come from a human donor with non-small cell lung cancer who had a complete response to radiotherapy plus ipilimumab.

This chain uses TRBV10-1 with TRBJ2-1; 10 bases fit TRBD2. With V trimmed by 1 base and J by 5 bases, 5 bases remained unmatched. The CDR3 has 16 residues. The germline V gene has CDR1 WNHNN and CDR2 SYGVQD (reference sequence). CDR3 in amino acids: CASSEFELAGNNEQFF. The CDR3 DNA is TGCGCCAGCAGTGAGTTTGAACTAGCGGGGAACAATGAGCAGTTCTTC.

The chain joins TRBV5-5 to TRBJ1-1; a possible D gene is TRBD1 (5 bases). V lost 4 bases and J lost 1, with 11 bases in between. From germline, CDR1 is SGHKS and CDR2 YYEKEE (reference sequence). This CDR3 is 14 amino acids long. CDR3 coding DNA: TGTGCCAGCAGCCCAGACAGACAGAACACTGAAGCTTTCTTT. It encodes CASSPDRQNTEAFF.

This chain links TRBV18 with TRBJ1-1, with TRBD1 identical over 10 bases. There are 17 residues in the CDR3. CDR1 KGHSH and CDR2 LQKENI come from the germline V gene. V was pared by 2 bases and J by 1 base, with 7 bases of the junction left unmatched. The CDR3 DNA sequence: TGTGCCAGCTCACCAATCGGGACAGGGGTAACGAACACTGAAGCTTTCTTT. This encodes CASSPIGTGVTNTEAFF.

The V call is TRBV28, the J call TRBJ1-2; a possible D gene is TRBD1 (6 bases). Per germline, CDR1 MDHEN and CDR2 SYDVKM. Trimming stripped 3 bases from V and 8 bases from J, with 22 bases between. This CDR3 is 16 amino acids long. CDR3 residues: CASSLPNPGQNGGYTF. The CDR3 coding sequence is TGTGCCAGCAGTTTGCCCAACCCAGGACAGAATGGCGGCTACACCTTC.

This clone appeared a single time. The chain is built from TRBV25-1 and TRBJ1-2; no firm D call. This CDR3 has 15 amino acids. V dropped 4 bases and J dropped 5 bases, with 17 bases sitting between them. Per the germline V gene, CDR1 is MGHDK and CDR2 is SYGVNS. The CDR3 bases are TGTGCCAGCAGTGCCCCCGCGGGCGCGGGTTATGGCTACACCTTC. Its protein is CASSAPAGAGYGYTF.

This CDR3 is CAWSTTGTQYF. In DNA form, the CDR3 reads TGTGCCTGGAGTACCACAGGGACCCAGTACTTC. V gene TRBV30 combines with J gene TRBJ2-5; TRBD1 is a possible D gene (5 bases). This CDR3 contains 11 residues. V shed 2 bases and J shed 7 bases, with 8 bases lying between them. The germline CDR1 and CDR2 sequences are GTSNPN and SVGIG (reference sequence).

The chain links TRBV5-1 to TRBJ1-6; 10 nucleotides line up with TRBD1. Trimming removed 3 bases from V and 6 bases from J; junction bases left unmatched: 6. The CDR3 sequence is 16 residues long. The V gene's germline CDR1 is SGHRS and CDR2 YFSETQ. CDR3 nucleotide sequence: TGCGCCAGCAGCTGGCTAGACAGGGGGCGTAATTCACCCCTCCACTTT. Translating gives CASSWLDRGRNSPLHF.

This clone was picked up one time. The chain uses TRBV19 and TRBJ2-1, with 12 bases aligning to TRBD2. The germline V gene encodes CDR1 LNHDA and CDR2 SQIVND (reference sequence). V was pared by 3 bases and J by 1 base, with 4 bases of the junction left unmatched. The CDR3 has 17 amino acids. The chain's CDR3 is CASSILAGGLSYNEQFF. DNA for the CDR3: TGTGCCAGTAGTATCCTAGCGGGGGGGTTATCCTACAATGAGCAGTTCTTC.

This rearrangement joins TRBV5-4 to TRBJ2-5; D is ambiguous. The germline V gene encodes CDR1 SGHNT and CDR2 YYREEE (reference sequence). The CDR3 runs 14 residues. The V and J ends lost 4 bases and 0 bases respectively, with 10 bases between them. CDR3 nucleotide sequence: TGTGCCAGCAGCCTACGAACGTACCAAGAGACCCAGTACTTC. Translating gives CASSLRTYQETQYF.

This clone was counted a few times. The chain is built from TRBV15 and TRBJ2-2; 8 bases align to TRBD2. The germline CDR1 and CDR2 sequences are LNHNV and YYDKDF (reference sequence). Trimming cost V 0 bases and J 5 bases; bases outside gene matches: 5. The CDR3 covers 16 residues. The CDR3 loop reads CATSRDQGLATGELFF. Written as DNA, the CDR3 is TGTGCCACCAGCAGAGATCAAGGACTAGCTACCGGGGAGCTGTTTTTT.

V gene TRBV5-4 combines with J gene TRBJ2-5; D perhaps matches TRBD2 (6 bases). Trimming took off 2 bases at V and 5 bases at J, with 13 bases between the two ends. This CDR3 is 14 amino acids long. Germline V CDR1 and CDR2: SGHNT, YYREEE (reference sequence). CDR3 region: CASSFSGTSETQYF. For the CDR3, the DNA is TGTGCCAGCAGCTTTTCAGGGACTTCGGAGACCCAGTACTTC.

In DNA, the CDR3 is TGCGCCAGCAGCACAGGGACAGGCAAGAACTATGGCTACACCTTC. It yields the protein CASSTGTGKNYGYTF. This chain links TRBV5-1 with TRBJ1-2; TRBD1 agrees at 8 bases. The CDR3 has 15 amino acids. The germline gives CDR1 SGHRS, CDR2 YFSETQ. J gave up 2 bases and V 4 bases, and 7 bases lay outside the gene matches.

There are a few counts of this clone. The junction shows a germline mismatch at one end, possibly a read error. The rearrangement uses TRBV19 and TRBJ1-5, with D hard to call. The CDR3 contains 15 residues. The V gene's germline CDR1 is LNHDA and CDR2 SQIVND (reference sequence). CDR3 DNA sequence: TGTACCAGTAGTATAGTAAGCGGTCCTAATCAGCCCCAGCATTTT. This codes for CTSSIVSGPNQPQHF.

The chain carries TRBV7-9 and TRBJ2-7; 7 bases are a match to TRBD1. Germline CDR1 is SEHNR and CDR2 is FQNEAQ (reference sequence). This CDR3 region has 15 residues. Trimming took 5 bases from V and 0 from J; bases not matched to a gene: 7. The CDR3 nucleotides read TGTGCCAGCAGCACCCGGACAGGCTTCTCCTACGAGCAGTACTTC. It is translated as CASSTRTGFSYEQYF.